The subject of this entry is one T cell receptor beta chain. Its antigen is not known. These data come from a study of CD8 T cells in Susac syndrome. Whole-study results and caveats: The authors acknowledged that the study's TCR sequencing and HLA analysis involved relatively few individuals.

Random hexamers served to reverse transcribe roughly 0.45 to 1 ug RNA. By means of immunoSEQ multiplex PCR, TCR beta CDR3 spanning 54 Vbeta and 13 Jbeta underwent amplification. TCRdb called the immunoSEQ multiplex PCR reads again in MiXCR, with one record for every CDR3 protein. The table lists under 300,000 distinct CDR3 sequences, almost 97% of them singletons. The CDR3 has 11 residues. In germline, CDR1 is SEHNR, CDR2 FQNEAQ (reference sequence). The V gene lost 6 bases and the J gene lost 8 bases, with 10 bases spanning the gap. Fulfillment of recently defined diagnostic criteria for definite or probable disease was shown by the patients with Susac syndrome. The CD8+ and CD4+ T cells were isolated magnetically using a negative isolation approach, whereas the TEMRA cells were enriched by FACS.

The chain uses TRBV7-9 and TRBJ2-5; no firm D call. What was sequenced was CD4+ T cells from PBMCs. The receptor was derived from a human donor with Susac syndrome. The CDR3 nucleotides read TGTGCCAGCAGTATCGAGTTCACCCAGTACTTC. Translated: CASSIEFTQYF.